Shown below are 24 T cell receptor beta chains from a single sample sequenced in a study of T cells in Graves' hyperthyroidism and ophthalmopathy. Template material for amplifying TCR beta CDR3 regions consisted of RNA transcripts. The HTBI primer set was used in a first-round RT-PCR of the TCR CDR3. A single record per CDR3 protein comes from TCRdb applying MiXCR to the multiplex PCR reads. The repertoire holds about 200,000 distinct CDR3 sequences, roughly 18% seen once, with around two fifths in the top ten. Sequenced material: blood. These receptors were taken from a man aged 40-49 years with Graves' hyperthyroidism.

This clonotype was picked up many times. J is TRBJ2-1 and V is TRBV7-3; 13 bases align to TRBD2. V shed 5 bases and J 9 bases; nucleotides not matched to a gene: 7. This CDR3 has 15 residues. Looked up from germline, CDR1 is SGHTA and CDR2 is FQGTGA. CDR3 residues: CASSELAGGLGEQFF. The CDR3 DNA reads TGTGCCAGCAGCGAACTAGCGGGGGGGCTTGGTGAGCAGTTCTTC.

The chain joins TRBV6-2 or TRBV6-3 to TRBJ1-5; D unresolved. Germline values: CDR1 MNHEY, CDR2 SVGEGT. CDR3 size: 15 residues. Trimming removed 2 bases at V and 4 bases at J, with 12 bases between. The CDR3 loop is CASSYHAAENQPQHF. As DNA, the CDR3 is TGTGCCAGCAGTTACCACGCGGCAGAAAATCAGCCCCAGCATTTT.

The CDR3 is CASPGEGGGGFNEQFF. The CDR3 bases are TGTGCCAGCCCGGGGGAGGGGGGGGGGGGGTTCAATGAGCAGTTCTTC. The V gene is TRBV6-2 or TRBV6-3, the J gene TRBJ2-1; perhaps TRBD2 as D (7 bases). This CDR3 has 16 residues. CDR1 is MNHEY and CDR2 is SVGEGT in the germline V gene. The V and J ends lost 8 bases and 6 bases respectively, with 23 bases between them.

The table lists this clonotype with many counts. CDR3 bases: TGTGCCAGCAGTCGGCAGGGGGAGATTTCACCCCTCCACTTT. The encoded protein is CASSRQGEISPLHF. The chain combines TRBV6-1 with TRBJ1-6; TRBD1 aligns across 7 bases. Germline V gene data show CDR1 as MNHNS and CDR2 as SASEGT. The CDR3 spans 14 residues. V lost 5 bases and J lost 9; bases outside the gene matches: 7.

This clonotype appeared once. This may be a read error, as it is one base from a much larger clone. V and J are TRBV18 and TRBJ1-6; TRBD1 is a possible D gene (5 bases). Looked up from germline, CDR1 is KGHSH and CDR2 is LQKENI. This CDR3 region has 15 residues. Between the trimmed V and J ends, which lost 5 bases and 10 bases, there was a span of 18 bases. Written as DNA, the CDR3 is TGTGCCAGCTCAGAAGCAGGGAGTTTTGGCTCACCCCTCCACTTT. Its protein product is CASSEAGSFGSPLHF.

This chain joins TRBV27 and TRBJ2-1, with 7 bases identical to TRBD1. V lost 4 bases to trimming and J lost 8 bases; unmatched junction nucleotides: 17. The CDR3 runs to 17 residues. The germline gives CDR1 MNHEY, CDR2 SMNVEV (reference sequence). The CDR3: CASSSTGWGVGLHEQFF. As DNA, the CDR3 is TGTGCCAGCAGTTCGACAGGGTGGGGAGTTGGTCTTCATGAGCAGTTCTTC.

This clonotype was recorded at least ten times. The CDR3 sequence is CASSQAGGNNSPLHF. CDR3 nucleotide sequence: TGTGCCAGCAGCCAAGCGGGGGGCAATAATTCACCCCTCCACTTT. This chain links TRBV3-1 with TRBJ1-6, with D perhaps matching TRBD1 (6 bases). The V gene's germline CDR1 is LGHDT and CDR2 YNNKEL (reference sequence). The CDR3 is made up of 15 amino acids. With 1 base removed from V and 5 bases from J, the gap between germline ends came to 9 bases.

This clonotype was counted many times. J is TRBJ1-5 and V is TRBV20-1; 7 bases agree with TRBD1. With V trimmed by 4 bases and J by 5 bases, 17 bases remained unmatched. Germline-derived CDR1 and CDR2 are DFQATT and SNEGSKA (reference sequence). The CDR3 runs 17 residues. The CDR3 bases are TGCAGTGCTAACCAAAACAGGGGTAACCCCTTCTATCAGCCCCAGCATTTT. This encodes CSANQNRGNPFYQPQHF.

A few counts support this clonotype. The chain's CDR3 is CASSSIGPRVGEKLFF. The CDR3 coding sequence is TGTGCCAGCAGTTCGATCGGACCTCGGGTGGGTGAAAAACTGTTTTTT. The chain uses TRBV27 and TRBJ1-4; D is uncertain. The V end lost 4 bases, the J end lost 7 bases, and 19 bases lay between the germline ends. This CDR3 has 16 amino acids. CDR1 MNHEY and CDR2 SMNVEV come from the germline V gene (reference sequence).

This clonotype has a handful of counts. The chain carries TRBV19 and TRBJ2-7; the D gene is possibly TRBD1 (6 bases). V was trimmed by 7 bases and J by 3 bases, leaving 13 bases between them. CDR1 is LNHDA and CDR2 is SQIVND in the germline V gene (reference sequence). This CDR3 has 13 amino acids. The CDR3 DNA sequence: TGTGCCAGTAAGGGTGCGGACAGCTACGAGCAGTACTTC. It codes for CASKGADSYEQYF.

This clonotype was seen many times. This sequence joins TRBV6-6 and TRBJ1-1; D not resolved. Germline assignment: CDR1 MNHNY and CDR2 SVGAGI (reference sequence). This CDR3 has 14 amino acids. The V and J ends lost 0 bases and 5 bases respectively, with 10 bases between them. The DNA of the CDR3 is TGTGCCAGCAGTTACTCGATGTTTTTAACTGAAGCTTTCTTT. It encodes CASSYSMFLTEAFF.

This clonotype occurred many times. The chain has TRBV6-1 and TRBJ1-1; perhaps TRBD1 as D (5 bases). The germline V and J ends were trimmed by 8 bases and 1 base, with 17 bases remaining between them. The CDR3 is 15 residues long. Germline CDR1 reads MNHNS; CDR2 reads SASEGT. The CDR3 sequence is CASGRGSPANTEAFF. For the CDR3, the DNA is TGTGCCAGCGGGCGGGGGTCCCCAGCGAACACTGAAGCTTTCTTT.

This clonotype was picked up many times. The chain is built from TRBV6-2 or TRBV6-3 and TRBJ2-5, with D perhaps matching TRBD2 (6 bases). This CDR3 is 16 amino acids long. Trimming cost V 2 bases and J 2 bases, with 15 bases left between them. Germline CDR1 and CDR2: MNHEY and SVGEGT. This chain's CDR3 is CASSYPPVGRQETQYF. The CDR3 region has the DNA TGTGCCAGCAGTTACCCGCCTGTTGGGAGGCAAGAGACCCAGTACTTC.

This clonotype has a count of ten or more. The chain recombines TRBV7-3 with TRBJ2-2; D not resolved. The V end was cut by 1 base, the J end by 0 bases, with 3 bases between. The CDR3 contains 14 residues. Germline CDR1 and CDR2: SGHTA and FQGTGA. CDR3 region: CASSLNTNTGELFF. CDR3 bases: TGTGCCAGCAGCTTAAATACGAACACCGGGGAGCTGTTTTTT.

This clonotype appeared many times. J is TRBJ2-2 and V is TRBV5-1, with D unresolved. Germline CDR1 is SGHRS and CDR2 is YFSETQ. With 2 bases removed from V and 7 bases from J, the gap between germline ends came to 12 bases. This CDR3 is 14 amino acids long. The CDR3 bases are TGCGCCAGCAGCTTCGGTAGTCTTGGCGGGGAGCTGTTTTTT. Encoded protein: CASSFGSLGGELFF.

This clonotype was counted only a few times. CDR3: CASTQGVGNQPQHF. Here the CDR3 DNA reads TGTGCCAGCACCCAGGGGGTAGGGAATCAGCCCCAGCATTTT. J is TRBJ1-5 and V is TRBV28; 7 bases are shared with TRBD1. The V segment lost 7 bases and the J segment 4 bases; nucleotides outside the gene matches: 7. This CDR3 region has 14 residues. In germline, CDR1 is MDHEN, CDR2 SYDVKM. The complete variable domain, with remaining parts taken from reference TRBV28 and TRBJ1-5, reads DVKVTQSSRYLVKRTGEKVFLECVQDMDHENMFWYRQDPGLGLRLIYFSYDVKMKEKGDIPEGYSVSREKKERFSLILESASTNQTSMYLCASTQGVGNQPQHFGDGTRLSIL.

The table lists this clonotype with many counts. The J gene is TRBJ2-3, the V gene TRBV5-1; the match to TRBD2 covers 12 bases. V lost 4 bases and J lost 6; bases outside the gene matches: 9. In germline, CDR1 is SGHRS, CDR2 YFSETQ. The CDR3 runs to 16 residues. The CDR3 coding sequence is TGCGCCAGCAGCCGGCAGACTAGCGGGGGAGCCGATACGCAGTATTTT. Encoded protein: CASSRQTSGGADTQYF.

Many counts were recorded for this clonotype. In DNA form, the CDR3 reads TGTGCCAGCAGTGAAAACAGGGGGCTGATCAATGAGCAGTTCTTC. Translating it yields CASSENRGLINEQFF. The chain is built from TRBV6-1 and TRBJ2-1, with TRBD1 matching 9 bases. V shed 2 bases and J 6 bases; nucleotides not matched to a gene: 5. The CDR3 totals 15 residues. Germline-derived CDR1 and CDR2 are MNHNS and SASEGT.

In its sample, this clonotype was seen many times. The rearrangement joins TRBV2 to TRBJ1-1; possible D gene TRBD1, 5 bases. Per the germline V gene, CDR1 is SNHLY and CDR2 is FYNNEI. The CDR3 extends over 13 amino acids. V gave up 8 bases and J gave up 1 base, with 11 bases separating them. The CDR3 DNA sequence: TGTGCCAGCGTTCAGGGTACGAACACTGAAGCTTTCTTT. It codes for CASVQGTNTEAFF.

This clonotype was seen ten or more times. The rearrangement uses TRBV5-1 and TRBJ1-5; tentatively, D is TRBD1 (6 bases). This CDR3 has 17 residues. The germline gives CDR1 SGHRS, CDR2 YFSETQ. The V end was cut by 4 bases, the J end by 2 bases, with 19 bases between. CDR3 sequence (DNA): TGCGCCAGCAGCCCGCAAGGGGGGGAGTACGGCAATCAGCCCCAGCATTTT. This sequence encodes CASSPQGGEYGNQPQHF.

The rearrangement uses TRBV4-3 and TRBJ2-1; 7 bases align to TRBD2. Unmatched junction bases numbered 11, after V lost 0 bases and J lost 9 bases. The germline CDR1 and CDR2 sequences are LGHNA and YSLEER. The CDR3 length is 16 residues. CDR3 nucleotides: TGCGCCAGCAGCCAAGAACGAGGACTAGGTTTAGCTGAGCAGTTCTTC. Its protein is CASSQERGLGLAEQFF.

This clonotype was counted many times. V is TRBV7-3 and J is TRBJ2-5; D ambiguous. CDR3 size: 14 residues. V was trimmed by 1 base and J by 5 bases, leaving 11 bases between them. CDR1 and CDR2 from the germline V gene are SGHTA and FQGTGA. The CDR3 is CASSLMAGKETQYF. The DNA for the CDR3 is TGTGCCAGCAGCTTAATGGCAGGAAAGGAGACCCAGTACTTC.

This clonotype was observed at least ten times. The V gene is TRBV7-2, the J gene TRBJ2-5; 7 positions match TRBD2. V was pared by 3 bases and J by 7 bases, with 5 bases of the junction left unmatched. This CDR3 has 13 residues. The germline V gene has CDR1 SGHTA and CDR2 FQGNSA. The CDR3 sequence is CASSFGLGATQYF. CDR3 coding DNA: TGTGCCAGCAGCTTCGGACTAGGGGCGACCCAGTACTTC.

Details on this clonotype: This could be a read error, since a much larger clone is one nucleotide away. V gene TRBV7-9 combines with J gene TRBJ2-7; D might be TRBD2 (5 bases). The CDR3 is made up of 14 amino acids. CDR1 is SEHNR and CDR2 is FQNEAQ in the germline V gene (reference sequence). The CDR3 spells CANSLVEGTYEQYF. CDR3 DNA: TGTGCCAACAGCTTAGTTGAGGGTACCTACGAGCAGTACTTC. The entire variable domain, with the rest obtained from reference TRBV7-9 and TRBJ2-7, is as follows: DTGVSQNPRHKITKRGQNVTFRCDPISEHNRLYWYRQTLGQGPEFLTYFQNEAQLEKSRLLSDRFSAERPKGSFSTLEIQRTEQGDSAMYLCANSLVEGTYEQYFGPGTRLTVT.